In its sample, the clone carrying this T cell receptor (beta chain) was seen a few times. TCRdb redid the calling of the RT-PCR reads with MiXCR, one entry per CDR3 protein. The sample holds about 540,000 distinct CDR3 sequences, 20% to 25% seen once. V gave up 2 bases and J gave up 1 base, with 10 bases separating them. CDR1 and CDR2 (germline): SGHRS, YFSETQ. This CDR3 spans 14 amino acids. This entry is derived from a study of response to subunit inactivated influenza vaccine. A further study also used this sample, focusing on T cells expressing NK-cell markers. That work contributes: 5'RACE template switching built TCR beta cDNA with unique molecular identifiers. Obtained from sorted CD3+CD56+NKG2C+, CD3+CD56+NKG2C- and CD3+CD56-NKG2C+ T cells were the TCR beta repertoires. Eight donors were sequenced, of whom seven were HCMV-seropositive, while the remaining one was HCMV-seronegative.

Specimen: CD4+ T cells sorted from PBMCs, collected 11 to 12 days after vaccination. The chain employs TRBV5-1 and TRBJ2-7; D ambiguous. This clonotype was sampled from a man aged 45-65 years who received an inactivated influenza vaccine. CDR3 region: CASSFLAESYEQYF. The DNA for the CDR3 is TGCGCCAGCAGCTTTCTCGCGGAATCCTACGAGCAGTACTTC.